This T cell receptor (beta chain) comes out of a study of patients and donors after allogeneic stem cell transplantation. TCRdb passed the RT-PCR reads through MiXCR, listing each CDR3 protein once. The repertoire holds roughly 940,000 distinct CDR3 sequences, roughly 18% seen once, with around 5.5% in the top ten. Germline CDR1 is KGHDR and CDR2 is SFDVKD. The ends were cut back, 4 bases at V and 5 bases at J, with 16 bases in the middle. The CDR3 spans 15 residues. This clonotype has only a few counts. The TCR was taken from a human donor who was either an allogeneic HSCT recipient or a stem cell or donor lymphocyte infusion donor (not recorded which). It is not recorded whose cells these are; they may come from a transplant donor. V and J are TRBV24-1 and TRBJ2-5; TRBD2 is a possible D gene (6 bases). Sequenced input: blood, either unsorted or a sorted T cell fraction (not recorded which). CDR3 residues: CATSEKGLYWETQYF. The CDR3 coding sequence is TGTGCCACCAGTGAAAAGGGACTGTATTGGGAGACCCAGTACTTC.